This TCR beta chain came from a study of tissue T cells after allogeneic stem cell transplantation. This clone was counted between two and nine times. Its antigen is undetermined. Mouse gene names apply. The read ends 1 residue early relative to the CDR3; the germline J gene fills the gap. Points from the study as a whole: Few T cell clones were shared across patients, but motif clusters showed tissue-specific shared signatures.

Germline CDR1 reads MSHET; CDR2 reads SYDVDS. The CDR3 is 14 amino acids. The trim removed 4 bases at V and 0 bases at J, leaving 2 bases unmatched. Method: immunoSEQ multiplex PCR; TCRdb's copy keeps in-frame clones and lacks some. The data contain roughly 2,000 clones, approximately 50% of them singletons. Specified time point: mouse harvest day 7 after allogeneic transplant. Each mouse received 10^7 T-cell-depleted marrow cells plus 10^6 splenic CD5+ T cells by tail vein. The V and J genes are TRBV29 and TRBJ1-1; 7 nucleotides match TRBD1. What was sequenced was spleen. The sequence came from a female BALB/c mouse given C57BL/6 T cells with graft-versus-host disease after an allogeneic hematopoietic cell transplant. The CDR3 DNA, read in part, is TGTGCTAGCAGTTCTGGGACAGCAAACACAGAAGTCTTC. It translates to CASSSGTANTEVF. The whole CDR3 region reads CASSSGTANTEVFF.